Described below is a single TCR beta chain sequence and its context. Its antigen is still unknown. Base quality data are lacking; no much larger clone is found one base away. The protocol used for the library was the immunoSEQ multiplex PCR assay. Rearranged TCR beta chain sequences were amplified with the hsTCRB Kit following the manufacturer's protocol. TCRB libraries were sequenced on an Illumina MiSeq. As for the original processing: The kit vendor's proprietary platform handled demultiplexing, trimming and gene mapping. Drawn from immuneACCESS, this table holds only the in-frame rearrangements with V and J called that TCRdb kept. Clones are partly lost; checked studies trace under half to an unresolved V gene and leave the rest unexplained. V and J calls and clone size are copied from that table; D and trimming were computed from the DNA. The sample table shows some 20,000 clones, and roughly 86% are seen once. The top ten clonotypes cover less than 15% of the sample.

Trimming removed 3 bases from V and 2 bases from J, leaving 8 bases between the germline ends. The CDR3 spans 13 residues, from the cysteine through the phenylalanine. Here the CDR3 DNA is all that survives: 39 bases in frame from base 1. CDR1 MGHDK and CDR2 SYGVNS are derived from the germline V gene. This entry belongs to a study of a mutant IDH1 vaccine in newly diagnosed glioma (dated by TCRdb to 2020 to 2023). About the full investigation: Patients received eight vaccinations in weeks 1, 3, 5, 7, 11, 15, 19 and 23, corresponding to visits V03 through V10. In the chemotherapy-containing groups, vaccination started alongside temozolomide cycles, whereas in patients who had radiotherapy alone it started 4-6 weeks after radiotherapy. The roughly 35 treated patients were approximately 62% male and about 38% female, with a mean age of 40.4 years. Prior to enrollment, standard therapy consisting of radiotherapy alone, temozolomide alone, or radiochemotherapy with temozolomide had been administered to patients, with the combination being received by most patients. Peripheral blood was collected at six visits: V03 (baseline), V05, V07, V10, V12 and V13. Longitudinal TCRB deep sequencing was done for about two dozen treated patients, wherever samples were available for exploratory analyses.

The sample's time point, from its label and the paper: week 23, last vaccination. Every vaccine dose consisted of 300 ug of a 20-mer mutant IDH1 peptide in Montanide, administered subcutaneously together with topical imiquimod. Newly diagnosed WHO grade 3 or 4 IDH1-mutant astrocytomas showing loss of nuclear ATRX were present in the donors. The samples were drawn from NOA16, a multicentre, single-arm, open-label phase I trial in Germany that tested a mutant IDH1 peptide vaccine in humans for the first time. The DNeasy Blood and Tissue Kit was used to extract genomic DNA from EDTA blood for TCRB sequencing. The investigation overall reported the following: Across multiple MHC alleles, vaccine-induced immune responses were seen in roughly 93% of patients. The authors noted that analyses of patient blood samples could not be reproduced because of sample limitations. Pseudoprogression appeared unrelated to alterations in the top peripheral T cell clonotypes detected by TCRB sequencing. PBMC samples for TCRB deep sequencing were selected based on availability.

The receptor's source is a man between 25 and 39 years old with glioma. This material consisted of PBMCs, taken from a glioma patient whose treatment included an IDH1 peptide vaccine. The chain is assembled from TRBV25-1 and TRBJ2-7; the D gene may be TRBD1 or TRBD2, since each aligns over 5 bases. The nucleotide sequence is TGTGCCAGCAGTGATTGGGGGACCTACGAGCAGTACTTC. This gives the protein CASSDWGTYEQYF.